These 3 T cell receptor beta chains were all obtained from the same sample, sequenced in a study of post-analysis software for immune sequencing data. Broader study findings: Four to six TRBV segments (TRBV5-6, TRBV5-1 and TRBV20-1 among them) occurred more frequently in patients than in controls.

Built from TCR beta cDNA, the libraries had unique molecular identifiers in them. TCRdb used MiXCR to reprocess the PCR reads, holding one entry per CDR3 protein. The data hold some 500,000 distinct CDR3 sequences, with roughly 45% observed a single time. Their target antigens are unknown. The sample consisted of blood. Receptor source: a girl between 5 and 17 years old with multiple sclerosis.

The V gene is TRBV27, the J gene TRBJ2-7; the D is unclear. This CDR3 is built from 13 residues. Germline V gene lookup returns CDR1 MNHEY and CDR2 SMNVEV (reference sequence). V lost 6 bases to trimming and J lost 7 bases, with 16 bases between them. This CDR3 is CASSYLIGREQYF. DNA for the CDR3: TGTGCCAGCAGCTACTTAATCGGGCGGGAGCAGTACTTC.

The CDR3 is CASSPKLEQFF. As DNA, the CDR3 is TGTGCCAGCTCACCAAAGCTTGAGCAGTTCTTC. The chain has TRBV18 and TRBJ2-1; D is undetermined. Trimming shortened V by 2 bases and J by 9 bases, and 5 bases separated the two germline ends. Looked up from germline, CDR1 is KGHSH and CDR2 is LQKENI. The CDR3 totals 11 residues.

The chain employs TRBV19 and TRBJ1-1; 7 bases are shared with TRBD1. Trimming cost V 7 bases and J 1 base; bases outside gene matches: 6. CDR1 is LNHDA, CDR2 SQIVND, per germline (reference sequence). The CDR3 consists of 14 residues. CDR3: CASTLTGRNTEAFF. DNA for the CDR3: TGTGCCAGTACCCTGACAGGGCGGAACACTGAAGCTTTCTTT.